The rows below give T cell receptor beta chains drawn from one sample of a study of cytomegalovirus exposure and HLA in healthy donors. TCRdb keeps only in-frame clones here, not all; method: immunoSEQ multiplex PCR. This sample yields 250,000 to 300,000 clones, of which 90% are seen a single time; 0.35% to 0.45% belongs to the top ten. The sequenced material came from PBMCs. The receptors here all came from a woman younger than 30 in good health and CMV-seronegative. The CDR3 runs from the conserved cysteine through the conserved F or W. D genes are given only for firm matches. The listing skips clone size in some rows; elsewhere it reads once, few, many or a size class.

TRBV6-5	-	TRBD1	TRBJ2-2	TGTGCCAGCAGTCCGACAGGGAGTGCCGGGGAGCTGTTTTTT	CASSPTGSAGELFF
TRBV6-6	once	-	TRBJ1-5	TGTGCCAGCAGGGACAGTTATAGCAATCAGCCCCAGCATTTT	CASRDSYSNQPQHF
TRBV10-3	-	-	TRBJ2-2	TGTGCCATCAGTGAAGGGACACCTAACACCGGGGAGCTGTTTTTT	CAISEGTPNTGELFF
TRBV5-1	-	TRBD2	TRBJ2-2	TGCGCCAGCAGCTTTTTGACACTAGCGGAAGTAACCGGGGAGCTGTTTTTT	CASSFLTLAEVTGELFF
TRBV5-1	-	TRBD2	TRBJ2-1	TGCGCCAGCAGCTTTAAGCTAGCGGGGGGGCTCAATGAGCAGTTCTTC	CASSFKLAGGLNEQFF
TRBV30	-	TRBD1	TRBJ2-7	TGTGCCTGGAGTGTCGACAGGGCAATCTACGAGCAGTACTTC	CAWSVDRAIYEQYF
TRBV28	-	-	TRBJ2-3	TGTGCCAGCGAATTAGGAGCGACTAGCACAGATACGCAGTATTTT	CASELGATSTDTQYF
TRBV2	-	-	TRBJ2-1	TGTGCCAGCAGTGAAGTCACTAAGTTCTTC	CASSEVTKFF
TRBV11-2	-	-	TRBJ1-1	TGTGCCAGCAGCTGGGGGAGGGGATCCGGGAACACTGAAGCTTTCTTT	CASSWGRGSGNTEAFF
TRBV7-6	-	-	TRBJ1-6	TGTGCCAGCAGCCGTCGAGAGAATTCACCCCTCCACTTT	CASSRRENSPLHF
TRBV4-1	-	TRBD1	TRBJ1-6	TGCGCCAGCAGCCGCACGACCGGGACAGGGGATCGATCACCCCTCCACTTT	CASSRTTGTGDRSPLHF
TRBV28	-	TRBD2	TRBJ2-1	TGTGCCAGCAGCTCCCAGGGCGGGGGGATTGGTGAGCAGTTCTTC	CASSSQGGGIGEQFF
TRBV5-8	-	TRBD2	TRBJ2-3	TGTGCCAGCAGCTCCTGGACTAGCGGGGGAGATACGCAGTATTTT	CASSSWTSGGDTQYF
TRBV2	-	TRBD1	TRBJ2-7	TGTGCCAGCAGCGCCGGGACAGGGGGCACCTACGAGCAGTACTTC	CASSAGTGGTYEQYF
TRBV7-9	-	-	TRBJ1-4	TGTGCCAGCAGCGGTATGGGGGGGCGAGGTGAAAAACTGTTTTTT	CASSGMGGRGEKLFF